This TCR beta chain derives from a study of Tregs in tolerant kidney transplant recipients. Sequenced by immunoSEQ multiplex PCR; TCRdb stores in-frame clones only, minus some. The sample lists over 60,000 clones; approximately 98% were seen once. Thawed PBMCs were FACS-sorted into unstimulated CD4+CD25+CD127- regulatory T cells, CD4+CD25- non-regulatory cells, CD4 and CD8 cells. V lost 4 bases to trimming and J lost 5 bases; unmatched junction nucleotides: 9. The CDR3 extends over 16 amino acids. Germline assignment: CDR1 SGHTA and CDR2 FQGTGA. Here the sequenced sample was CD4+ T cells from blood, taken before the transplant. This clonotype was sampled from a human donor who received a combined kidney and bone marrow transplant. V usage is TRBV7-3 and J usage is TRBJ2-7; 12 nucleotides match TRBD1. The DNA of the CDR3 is TGTGCCAGCAGCTCCGAGCTGGGGACAGGGGGCGACGAGCAGTACTTC. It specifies CASSSELGTGGDEQYF.